This T cell receptor (beta chain) comes out of a study of cytomegalovirus exposure and HLA in healthy donors. This table comes from immunoSEQ multiplex PCR, and its TCRdb copy is limited to in-frame clones, with some not included. The sample records 55,000 to 80,000 clones, more than 85% being singletons. Whole-study results and caveats: Using the classifier, cytomegalovirus status was reportedly diagnosed with high specificity and sensitivity. Confirmation in vitro established that a few CMV-associated chains were specific for CMV antigens.

This CDR3 contains 15 residues. Per the germline V gene, CDR1 is SNHLY and CDR2 is FYNNEI. With 6 bases clipped from V and 5 bases from J, the junction kept 8 bases outside the gene matches. Comment on this clone: As yet, its antigen is unknown.

The TCR was taken from a woman younger than 35 in good health and CMV-seropositive. The rearrangement links TRBV2 to TRBJ2-2; 8 bases map to TRBD2. The sample was PBMCs. CDR3 residues: CASRGAGERTGELFF. The DNA for the CDR3 is TGTGCCAGCAGGGGAGCGGGAGAGCGGACCGGGGAGCTGTTTTTT.